Below, 26 T cell receptor beta chains from the same sample are listed, as sequenced in a study of T cell changes during pregnancy in multiple sclerosis. Produced via immunoSEQ multiplex PCR; TCRdb's table is partial and in-frame only. Counted here are tens of thousands of clones, approximately 92% occurring once; the ten biggest clones make up 2.8%. The source material was peripheral blood, sampled in the third trimester of pregnancy. These receptors all come from a female donor in good health, enrolled as a control in a pregnancy study.

This rearrangement joins TRBV25-1 to TRBJ2-3, with TRBD2 matching 10 bases. This CDR3 spans 16 amino acids. Looked up from germline, CDR1 is MGHDK and CDR2 is SYGVNS. With 4 bases clipped from V and 5 bases from J, the junction kept 9 bases outside the gene matches. The DNA of the CDR3 is TGTGCCAGCAGTGGGCGAACTAGCGGGATCAGAGATACGCAGTATTTT. This codes for CASSGRTSGIRDTQYF. Looking up the rest from reference TRBV25-1 and TRBJ2-3 gives the full variable domain: EADIYQTPRYLVIGTGKKITLECSQTMGHDKMYWYQQDPGMELHLIHYSYGVNSTEKGDLSSESTVSRIRTEHFPLTLESARPSHTSQYLCASSGRTSGIRDTQYFGPGTRLTVL.

The chain couples TRBV4-1 to TRBJ2-7; 8 nucleotides line up with TRBD2. The CDR3 loop spans 14 amino acids. CDR1 is MGHRA, CDR2 YSYEKL, per germline. The J segment lost 2 bases and the V segment lost 0 bases, leaving 0 bases of the junction unmatched. CDR3 in DNA: TGCGCCAGCAGCCAAGAGCGGGGGGCCTACGAGCAGTACTTC. Translated: CASSQERGAYEQYF.

CDR3 nucleotide sequence: TGTGCCAGCAGCCCCCAGGGAGGGGAAGCTTTCTTT. Its protein product is CASSPQGGEAFF. This chain connects TRBV7-4 to TRBJ1-1; D is possibly TRBD1 (5 bases). Trimming stripped 5 bases from V and 8 bases from J, with 12 bases between. CDR3 length equals 12 residues. Germline-derived CDR1 and CDR2 are SGHVT and SQSDAQ.

The genes are TRBV29-1 and TRBJ2-1; 7 bases fit TRBD2. With V trimmed by 4 bases and J by 8 bases, 8 bases remained unmatched. The CDR3 has 13 amino acids. Germline lookup yields CDR1 SQVTM and CDR2 ANQGSEA. CDR3 region: CSVVLAGEDEQFF. DNA of the CDR3: TGCAGCGTTGTATTGGCGGGAGAGGATGAGCAGTTCTTC.

The genes are TRBV6-4 and TRBJ2-3; a weak D match, TRBD2 (7 bases). V shed 0 bases and J shed 4 bases, with 17 bases lying between them. Germline CDR1 reads MRHNA; CDR2 reads SNTAGT. This CDR3 comprises 17 residues. The CDR3, as DNA: TGTGCCAGCAGTGACTCGGGGGGGACAACCATCTCAGATACGCAGTATTTT. Its translation: CASSDSGGTTISDTQYF.

V and J are TRBV19 and TRBJ2-7, with D perhaps matching TRBD1 (5 bases). Germline CDR1 reads LNHDA; CDR2 reads SQIVND (reference sequence). The CDR3 is 20 amino acids. V dropped 1 base and J dropped 1 base, with 26 bases sitting between them. The CDR3 DNA sequence: TGTGCCAGTAGTATAGCCCCGCCGGACACAGGTGGGCTCGTGTCCTACGAGCAGTACTTC. Translating it yields CASSIAPPDTGGLVSYEQYF.

V gene TRBV19 combines with J gene TRBJ2-1; D gene uncertain. This CDR3 spans 11 amino acids. CDR1 is LNHDA and CDR2 is SQIVND in the germline V gene (reference sequence). V lost 5 bases and J 5 bases, leaving 4 bases between the germline ends. As DNA, the CDR3 is TGTGCCAGTAGTGGAGACAATGAGCAGTTCTTC. Its translation: CASSGDNEQFF. Using reference TRBV19 and TRBJ2-1 for the parts outside the CDR3, the full variable domain is DGGITQSPKYLFRKEGQNVTLSCEQNLNHDAMYWYRQDPGQGLRLIYYSQIVNDFQKGDIAEGYSVSREKKESFPLTVTSAQKNPTAFYLCASSGDNEQFFGPGTRLTVL.

The chain links TRBV7-2 to TRBJ2-3, with TRBD2 matching over 11 bases. The CDR3 sequence is 16 residues long. Germline assignment: CDR1 SGHTA and CDR2 FQGNSA. With V trimmed by 1 base and J by 5 bases, 5 bases remained unmatched. CDR3 in DNA: TGTGCCAGCAGCTTAGGTAGCGGGGGGGCCGTAGATACGCAGTATTTT. This encodes CASSLGSGGAVDTQYF.

The chain combines TRBV27 with TRBJ2-1; 7 bases align to TRBD1. The CDR3 consists of 15 residues. With 3 bases clipped from V and 11 bases from J, the junction kept 13 bases outside the gene matches. From germline, CDR1 is MNHEY and CDR2 SMNVEV (reference sequence). The CDR3 sequence is CASSFSFFGDSQQFF. The CDR3 nucleotides read TGTGCCAGCAGTTTTTCCTTTTTCGGGGACAGCCAGCAGTTCTTC.

CDR3 protein: CASSSGTPYEQYF. The CDR3 nucleotides are TGCGCCAGCAGCTCCGGGACACCCTACGAGCAGTACTTC. The rearrangement uses TRBV5-1 and TRBJ2-7; maybe TRBD1 (6 bases). The CDR3 length is 13 residues. The V gene lost 3 bases and the J gene lost 2 bases, with 9 bases spanning the gap. Looked up from germline, CDR1 is SGHRS and CDR2 is YFSETQ. Using reference TRBV5-1 and TRBJ2-7 for the parts outside the CDR3, the full variable domain is KAGVTQTPRYLIKTRGQQVTLSCSPISGHRSVSWYQQTPGQGLQFLFEYFSETQRNKGNFPGRFSGRQFSNSRSEMNVSTLELGDSALYLCASSSGTPYEQYFGPGTRLTVT.

The rearrangement joins TRBV10-3 to TRBJ1-3; D perhaps matches TRBD1 (6 bases). The V and J ends lost 10 bases and 0 bases respectively, with 10 bases between them. Germline-derived CDR1 and CDR2 are ENHRY and SYGVKD. CDR3 length equals 13 residues. This chain's CDR3 is CATTDSSGNTIYF. The CDR3, as DNA: TGTGCCACCACGGACAGCTCTGGAAACACCATATATTTT.

This sequence joins TRBV5-1 and TRBJ1-5; 9 nucleotides match TRBD1. The CDR3 is made up of 18 amino acids. CDR1 and CDR2 (germline): SGHRS, YFSETQ. Trimming removed 2 bases from V and 5 bases from J; junction bases left unmatched: 14. CDR3 in DNA: TGCGCCAGCAGCTTCGTACGGCCGGGACAGGGATTCGATCAGCCCCAGCATTTT. As protein: CASSFVRPGQGFDQPQHF.

The rearrangement uses TRBV5-4 and TRBJ1-2; no definite D call. The V gene lost 0 bases and the J gene lost 6 bases, with 15 bases spanning the gap. The CDR3 has 15 residues. CDR1 SGHNT and CDR2 YYREEE come from the germline V gene (reference sequence). The CDR3: CASSLAGVPEDGYTF. Written as DNA, the CDR3 is TGTGCCAGCAGCTTGGCCGGGGTCCCAGAAGATGGCTACACCTTC.

The chain carries TRBV4-3 and TRBJ2-5, with D maybe TRBD2 (6 bases). Germline CDR1 reads LGHNA; CDR2 reads YSLEER. This CDR3 has 15 residues. V gave up 0 bases and J gave up 5 bases, with 13 bases separating them. CDR3 amino acids: CASSQDRLGGETQYF. As DNA, the CDR3 is TGCGCCAGCAGCCAAGATCGTCTAGGAGGGGAGACCCAGTACTTC.

V usage is TRBV6-1 and J usage is TRBJ1-4; 9 bases align to TRBD1. CDR3 size: 17 residues. The V segment lost 2 bases and the J segment 6 bases; nucleotides outside the gene matches: 10. Germline CDR1 reads MNHNS; CDR2 reads SASEGT. The CDR3: CASSEHPGQGSHEKLFF. The CDR3 coding sequence is TGTGCCAGCAGTGAACACCCGGGACAGGGATCGCATGAAAAACTGTTTTTT.

The genes are TRBV7-6 and TRBJ2-1; 8 nucleotides line up with TRBD2. Germline lookup yields CDR1 SGHVS and CDR2 FNYEAQ. J gave up 9 bases and V 1 base, and 8 bases lay outside the gene matches. This CDR3 is built from 15 residues. This CDR3 is CASSLGGGGKGEQFF. In nucleotides, the CDR3 is TGTGCCAGCAGCTTAGGTGGCGGGGGGAAAGGTGAGCAGTTCTTC. The full variable domain, in which reference TRBV7-6 and TRBJ2-1 provide the parts outside the CDR3, is GAGVSQSPRYKVTKRGQDVALRCDPISGHVSLYWYRQALGQGPEFLTYFNYEAQQDKSGLPNDRFSAERPEGSISTLTIQRTEQRDSAMYRCASSLGGGGKGEQFFGPGTRLTVL.

The rearrangement joins TRBV7-2 to TRBJ2-5; tentative D call: TRBD2 (6 bases). Germline V CDR1 and CDR2: SGHTA, FQGNSA. Deletions cut 5 bases from V and 4 bases from J, with 14 bases between. There are 14 residues in the CDR3. CDR3 bases: TGTGCCAGCAGCCCTAGTGTCGGGGGAGAGACCCAGTACTTC. Translation: CASSPSVGGETQYF.

As to this clone: This specimen includes other DNA sequences encoding the same CDR3. The chain couples TRBV6-1 to TRBJ2-5; the match to TRBD2 covers 14 bases. With 3 bases clipped from V and 4 bases from J, the junction kept 1 base outside the gene matches. CDR1 and CDR2 (germline): MNHNS, SASEGT. The CDR3 is 15 amino acids. The CDR3 DNA is TGTGCCAGCAGTGAGACTAGCGGGGGGGCAGAGACCCAGTACTTC. Its translation: CASSETSGGAETQYF.

V gene TRBV5-1 combines with J gene TRBJ1-3; D gene uncertain. CDR1 and CDR2 (germline): SGHRS, YFSETQ. The CDR3 spans 15 residues. Between the trimmed V and J ends, which lost 2 bases and 3 bases, there was a span of 12 bases. The DNA of the CDR3 is TGCGCCAGCAGCTTAGAAGGAGTTGGTGGAAACACCATATATTTT. Protein sequence: CASSLEGVGGNTIYF.

J is TRBJ1-2 and V is TRBV5-6, with D unresolved. Between the trimmed V and J ends, which lost 5 bases and 2 bases, there was a span of 10 bases. This CDR3 is built from 13 residues. Looked up from germline, CDR1 is SGHDT and CDR2 is YYEEEE. The CDR3 protein is CASRRAGNYGYTF. The CDR3 DNA sequence: TGTGCCAGCAGAAGGGCGGGGAACTATGGCTACACCTTC.

The gene calls are TRBV4-1 and TRBJ2-5, with D tentatively TRBD1 (6 bases). The CDR3 has 14 residues. CDR1 and CDR2 from the germline V gene are MGHRA and YSYEKL. V was pared by 8 bases and J by 1 base, with 14 bases between. This CDR3 is CASSGRGLQETQYF. CDR3 nucleotides: TGCGCCAGCTCGGGCAGGGGTCTCCAAGAGACCCAGTACTTC.

The chain links TRBV5-8 to TRBJ2-7, with D tentatively TRBD1 (6 bases). CDR3 length equals 15 residues. CDR1 and CDR2 from the germline V gene are SGHTS and YDEGEE. The ends were cut back, 4 bases at V and 6 bases at J, with 20 bases in the middle. CDR3 loop: CASSQKGQRVSEQYF. CDR3 coding DNA: TGTGCCAGCAGCCAAAAGGGACAAAGGGTTTCCGAGCAGTACTTC.

The V call is TRBV10-3, the J call TRBJ2-2; 13 nucleotides line up with TRBD2. The germline V gene has CDR1 ENHRY and CDR2 SYGVKD. The CDR3 totals 16 residues. V was pared by 0 bases and J by 5 bases, with 0 bases of the junction left unmatched. The CDR3 sequence is CAISESTSGGTGELFF. CDR3 in DNA: TGTGCCATCAGTGAGTCGACTAGCGGGGGGACCGGGGAGCTGTTTTTT.

V gene TRBV7-9 combines with J gene TRBJ2-7, with 8 bases aligning to TRBD2. Unmatched junction bases numbered 10, after V lost 4 bases and J lost 2 bases. This CDR3 has 16 residues. Germline-derived CDR1 and CDR2 are SEHNR and FQNEAQ (reference sequence). The CDR3 here is CASSSDPSGPTYEQYF. The CDR3 nucleotides are TGTGCCAGCAGCTCCGATCCTAGCGGGCCTACCTACGAGCAGTACTTC.

The CDR3 DNA sequence: TGTGCCAGCAGTGCCCTAGCTGGCCCCTACAATGAGCAGTTCTTC. Amino acids: CASSALAGPYNEQFF. The chain is built from TRBV2 and TRBJ2-1; the D gene is possibly TRBD2 (5 bases). Germline V CDR1 and CDR2: SNHLY, FYNNEI. The CDR3 spans 15 residues. With 4 bases removed from V and 2 bases from J, the gap between germline ends came to 12 bases.

The V and J genes are TRBV11-2 and TRBJ2-3; no definite D call. Germline V gene data show CDR1 as SGHAT and CDR2 as FQNNGV. V lost 0 bases to trimming and J lost 2 bases, with 6 bases between them. The CDR3 is 14 amino acids. The CDR3 DNA reads TGTGCCAGCAGCTTAGATATTGTCACAGATACGCAGTATTTT. As protein: CASSLDIVTDTQYF.